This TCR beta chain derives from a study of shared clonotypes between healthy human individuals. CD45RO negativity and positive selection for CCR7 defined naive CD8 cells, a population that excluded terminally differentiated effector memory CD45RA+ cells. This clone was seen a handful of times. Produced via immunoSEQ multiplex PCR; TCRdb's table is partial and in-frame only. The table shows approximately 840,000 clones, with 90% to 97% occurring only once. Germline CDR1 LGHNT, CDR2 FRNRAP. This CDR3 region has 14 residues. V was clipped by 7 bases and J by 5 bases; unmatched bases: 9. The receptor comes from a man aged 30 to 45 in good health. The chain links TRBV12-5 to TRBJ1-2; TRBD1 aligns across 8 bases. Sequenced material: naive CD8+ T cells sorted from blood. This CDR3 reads CASASGTGNYGYTF. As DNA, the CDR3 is TGTGCTAGTGCCTCTGGGACAGGCAATTATGGCTACACCTTC.